This T cell receptor (beta chain) was sequenced for a study of T cells in Graves' hyperthyroidism and ophthalmopathy. General study findings and limits: Blood shared most expanded thyroid clonotypes above 0.001.

V was trimmed by 3 bases and J by 7 bases, leaving 25 bases between them. The germline gives CDR1 SGHVS, CDR2 FQNEAQ. The CDR3 is 18 residues long. This clonotype was seen ten or more times. The antigen remains undetermined. RNA transcripts were the template for amplifying TCR beta CDR3 regions. A first-round RT-PCR of the TCR CDR3 used the HTBI primer set. TCRdb re-called the multiplex PCR reads through MiXCR, storing one row per CDR3 protein. The sample contains approximately 600,000 distinct CDR3 sequences, more than 20% of which appear only once. V gene TRBV7-8 combines with J gene TRBJ1-5, with a weak D call TRBD1 (5 bases). The receptor was derived from a young man with Graves' ophthalmopathy. Material: blood. The DNA of the CDR3 is TGTGCCAGCAGCTTGGCCCCGAGGGGCAGAACCCGCGGCCAGCCCCAGCATTTT. Its protein product is CASSLAPRGRTRGQPQHF. The complete variable domain, with remaining parts taken from reference TRBV7-8 and TRBJ1-5, reads GAGVSQSPRYKVAKRGQDVALRCDPISGHVSLFWYQQALGQGPEFLTYFQNEAQLDKSGLPSDRFFAERPEGSVSTLKIQRTQQEDSAVYLCASSLAPRGRTRGQPQHFGDGTRLSIL.